The 15 T cell receptor beta chains below come from one sample, sequenced in a study of OX40 agonist ivuxolimab in advanced cancers. Repertoires were generated with immunoSEQ multiplex PCR, while TCRdb's copy carries only in-frame clones and drops some. The sample holds over 95,000 clones; about 91% are singletons and the top ten take less than 0.4%. Sample: CD4+ or CD8+ T cells sorted from blood, taken in a trial of the OX40 agonist ivuxolimab. The source is an adult with an advanced solid tumor such as melanoma, head and neck, liver or kidney cancer.

The chain carries TRBV4-2 and TRBJ2-1; perhaps D is TRBD1 or TRBD2 (5 bases each). Trimming removed 4 bases at V and 4 bases at J, with 20 bases between. Germline V lookup: CDR1 LGHNA, CDR2 YNFKEQ. The CDR3 is 17 residues long. This CDR3 is CASSRGSGEGRYNEQFF. The DNA for the CDR3 is TGTGCCAGCAGCCGGGGGTCGGGCGAGGGTCGTTACAATGAGCAGTTCTTC.

The V and J genes are TRBV6-5 and TRBJ1-2, with unresolved D. Trimming pared 0 bases from V and 6 bases from J, leaving 11 bases between. CDR1 MNHEY and CDR2 SVGAGI come from the germline V gene. This CDR3 is 14 amino acids long. In DNA form, the CDR3 reads TGTGCCAGCAGTTACTCTTCCGGCGCTAATGGCTACACCTTC. Translating gives CASSYSSGANGYTF.

The chain employs TRBV25-1 and TRBJ1-2; D not certain. Germline V gene data show CDR1 as MGHDK and CDR2 as SYGVNS. The germline V and J ends were trimmed by 1 base and 0 bases, with 15 bases remaining between them. The CDR3 is 17 amino acids. The CDR3 DNA sequence: TGTGCCAGCAGTGAATCAAGGATCCTTCCGCCTAACTATGGCTACACCTTC. Residues: CASSESRILPPNYGYTF.

A word on this clone: At one boundary the junction diverges from the germline segment, which might be a read error. V is TRBV5-1 and J is TRBJ1-1, with TRBD1 identical over 7 bases. The CDR3 consists of 15 residues. CDR1 and CDR2 from the germline V gene are SGHRS and YFSETQ. The DNA of the CDR3 is TGCGCCAGCACCTTGGGAAACACAGGGGAGACTGAAGCTTTCTTT. The encoded protein is CASTLGNTGETEAFF.

J is TRBJ2-1 and V is TRBV4-2; 10 bases line up with TRBD2. The trim removed 0 bases at V and 5 bases at J, leaving 7 bases unmatched. The CDR3 sequence is 17 residues long. Looked up from germline, CDR1 is LGHNA and CDR2 is YNFKEQ. DNA for the CDR3: TGTGCCAGCAGCCAAGATCCGGGACTAGCGACGAACAATGAGCAGTTCTTC. It encodes CASSQDPGLATNNEQFF.

This clone was observed a few times. The chain carries TRBV15 and TRBJ1-5, with 12 positions matching TRBD1. CDR1 and CDR2 from the germline V gene are LNHNV and YYDKDF (reference sequence). J gave up 2 bases and V 0 bases, and 8 bases lay outside the gene matches. This CDR3 region has 19 residues. CDR3 loop: CATSRDQGQGAFGNQPQHF. CDR3 bases: TGTGCCACCAGCAGAGATCAGGGACAGGGGGCTTTCGGCAATCAGCCCCAGCATTTT.

This sequence joins TRBV7-9 and TRBJ2-2; the match to TRBD1 covers 9 bases. Germline loops: CDR1 SEHNR, CDR2 FQNEAQ (reference sequence). Losses at the gene ends were 5 bases for V and 4 bases for J; bases not matched to a gene: 8. This CDR3 region has 16 residues. In nucleotides, the CDR3 is TGTGCCAGCAGCCGTGGGGACAGGGTTTCCACCGGGGAGCTGTTTTTT. Its protein product is CASSRGDRVSTGELFF.

This sequence joins TRBV5-1 and TRBJ2-7, with no clear D. This CDR3 has 15 residues. Germline values: CDR1 SGHRS, CDR2 YFSETQ. Trimming shortened V by 0 bases and J by 0 bases, and 10 bases separated the two germline ends. CDR3 amino acids: CASSLDGVSSYEQYF. DNA of the CDR3: TGCGCCAGCAGCTTGGATGGCGTCAGCTCCTACGAGCAGTACTTC. Drawing the rest from reference TRBV5-1 and TRBJ2-7, the complete variable domain is KAGVTQTPRYLIKTRGQQVTLSCSPISGHRSVSWYQQTPGQGLQFLFEYFSETQRNKGNFPGRFSGRQFSNSRSEMNVSTLELGDSALYLCASSLDGVSSYEQYFGPGTRLTVT.

The chain has TRBV9 and TRBJ2-5, with a tentative D call TRBD2 (5 bases). Germline values: CDR1 SGDLS, CDR2 YYNGEE. V dropped 0 bases and J dropped 5 bases, with 14 bases sitting between them. This CDR3 spans 15 amino acids. CDR3 in amino acids: CASSVARTRGETQYF. The CDR3 DNA sequence: TGTGCCAGCAGCGTAGCTCGGACCCGCGGGGAGACCCAGTACTTC.

The chain combines TRBV27 with TRBJ2-7; D might be TRBD1 (5 bases). The germline V and J ends were trimmed by 3 bases and 5 bases, with 11 bases remaining between them. Germline assignment: CDR1 MNHEY and CDR2 SMNVEV (reference sequence). The CDR3 runs 13 residues. CDR3 sequence: CASSFENRNEQYF. The CDR3 DNA follows: TGTGCCAGCAGTTTCGAGAACAGGAACGAGCAGTACTTC.

The gene calls are TRBV5-6 and TRBJ2-3, with D perhaps being TRBD1 or TRBD2 (5 bases each). Germline V gene lookup returns CDR1 SGHDT and CDR2 YYEEEE. Trimming took 4 bases from V and 4 from J, leaving 19 bases between them. This CDR3 is built from 16 residues. In nucleotides, the CDR3 is TGTGCCAGCAGCCCGCTTTGGGGGATCGTTTCAGATACGCAGTATTTT. Translated: CASSPLWGIVSDTQYF.

This chain links TRBV4-3 with TRBJ2-7, with D possibly being TRBD2 (6 bases). The V end was cut by 3 bases, the J end by 5 bases, with 11 bases between. The germline gives CDR1 LGHNA, CDR2 YSLEER. The CDR3 has 13 amino acids. The CDR3 bases are TGCGCCAGCAGCCAGGGGACTCGGCACGAGCAGTACTTC. Encoded protein: CASSQGTRHEQYF.

The chain employs TRBV28 and TRBJ1-1; 9 bases agree with TRBD1. V lost 5 bases, J lost 6 bases, and 13 bases stayed unmatched. The CDR3 has 16 amino acids. CDR1 MDHEN and CDR2 SYDVKM come from the germline V gene. This CDR3 reads CASSARQGGFIAEAFF. CDR3 in DNA: TGTGCCAGCAGTGCACGACAGGGGGGTTTTATCGCTGAAGCTTTCTTT.

The J gene is TRBJ2-1, the V gene TRBV5-1; 10 nucleotides agree with TRBD2. Germline CDR1 SGHRS, CDR2 YFSETQ. V lost 4 bases and J lost 8; bases outside the gene matches: 18. This CDR3 region has 18 residues. DNA for the CDR3: TGCGCCAGCAGCCCAAGACCCGGGGCTAGCGGGAGTGACGATGAGCAGTTCTTC. This gives the protein CASSPRPGASGSDDEQFF.

This chain joins TRBV2 and TRBJ2-5; 11 bases map to TRBD1. Germline V gene sequence: CDR1 SNHLY, CDR2 FYNNEI. J gave up 5 bases and V 7 bases, and 6 bases lay outside the gene matches. The CDR3 spans 14 residues. The CDR3 DNA sequence: TGTGCCAGCAACGCCGGGACAGGGGGGGAGACCCAGTACTTC. Translation: CASNAGTGGETQYF.